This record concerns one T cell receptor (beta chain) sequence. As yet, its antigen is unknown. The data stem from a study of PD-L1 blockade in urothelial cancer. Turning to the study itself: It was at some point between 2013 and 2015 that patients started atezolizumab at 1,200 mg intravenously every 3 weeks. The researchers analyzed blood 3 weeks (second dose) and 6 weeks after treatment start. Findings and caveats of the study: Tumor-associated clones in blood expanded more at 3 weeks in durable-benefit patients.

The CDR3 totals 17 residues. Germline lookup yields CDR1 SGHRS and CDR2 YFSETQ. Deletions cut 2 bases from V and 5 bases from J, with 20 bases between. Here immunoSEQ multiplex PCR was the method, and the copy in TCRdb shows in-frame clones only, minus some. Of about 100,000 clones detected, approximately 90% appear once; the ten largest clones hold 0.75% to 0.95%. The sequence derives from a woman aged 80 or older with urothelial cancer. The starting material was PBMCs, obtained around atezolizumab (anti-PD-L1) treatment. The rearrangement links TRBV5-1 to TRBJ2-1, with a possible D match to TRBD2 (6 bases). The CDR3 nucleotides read TGCGCCAGCAGCTTCGACACCGGGACTCCTCTAAACAATGAGCAGTTCTTC. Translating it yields CASSFDTGTPLNNEQFF.